A single sample is the source of the 25 T cell receptor beta chains below, sequenced in a study of blood T cell repertoires in COVID-19. Sequenced by immunoSEQ multiplex PCR; TCRdb stores in-frame clones only, minus some. The sample lists some 35,000 clones; roughly four fifths were seen once. Sequenced input: peripheral blood. The receptors were gathered from a man aged 50 to 59 with acute or convalescent COVID-19.

The chain is built from TRBV11-2 and TRBJ2-1, with TRBD1 matching over 8 bases. This CDR3 is built from 17 residues. The V gene end was trimmed by 4 bases and the J gene end by 1 base; junction bases not matched to a gene: 9. Germline CDR1 reads SGHAT; CDR2 reads FQNNGV. Here the CDR3 reads CASSSLWTGRSYNEQFF. Written as DNA, the CDR3 is TGTGCCAGCAGCTCCCTCTGGACAGGGAGGTCCTACAATGAGCAGTTCTTC.

V is TRBV18 and J is TRBJ2-7; perhaps TRBD1 as D (6 bases). The CDR3 runs to 15 residues. CDR1 is KGHSH and CDR2 is LQKENI in the germline V gene. V shed 1 base and J shed 5 bases, with 15 bases lying between them. CDR3 coding DNA: TGTGCCAGCTCACCACAGGACAGTTCCCTTCACGAGCAGTACTTC. Amino acids: CASSPQDSSLHEQYF. Drawing the rest from reference TRBV18 and TRBJ2-7, the complete variable domain is NAGVMQNPRHLVRRRGQEARLRCSPMKGHSHVYWYRQLPEEGLKFMVYLQKENIIDESGMPKERFSAEFPKEGPSILRIQQVVRGDSAAYFCASSPQDSSLHEQYFGPGTRLTVT.

The chain recombines TRBV7-6 with TRBJ1-2, with D perhaps matching TRBD1 (5 bases). This CDR3 has 13 residues. The V gene's germline CDR1 is SGHVS and CDR2 FNYEAQ. Trimming took 3 bases from V and 2 from J, leaving 7 bases between them. The CDR3, as DNA: TGTGCCAGCAGCTTGGAGGGGAACTATGGCTACACCTTC. As protein: CASSLEGNYGYTF.

The rearrangement joins TRBV19 to TRBJ1-2; a weak D match, TRBD1 (6 bases). V lost 9 bases and J 2 bases, leaving 10 bases between the germline ends. Germline CDR1 LNHDA, CDR2 SQIVND (reference sequence). CDR3 size: 12 residues. As DNA, the CDR3 is TGTGCCAGCATTACAGGGAACTATGGCTACACCTTC. It encodes CASITGNYGYTF.

V is TRBV12-5 and J is TRBJ2-7, with D possibly matching TRBD1 (5 bases). The germline gives CDR1 LGHNT, CDR2 FRNRAP. Trimming left V 6 bases short and J 2 bases short, with 14 bases between. The CDR3 spans 14 residues. The CDR3 DNA is TGTGCTAGTGGACCCAGGGCAGGCACCTACGAGCAGTACTTC. It encodes CASGPRAGTYEQYF. Combining the CDR3 with reference TRBV12-5 and TRBJ2-7 gives the whole variable domain DARVTQTPRHKVTEMGQEVTMRCQPILGHNTVFWYRQTMMQGLELLAYFRNRAPLDDSGMPKDRFSAEMPDATLATLKIQPSEPRDSAVYFCASGPRAGTYEQYFGPGTRLTVT.

This chain links TRBV11-2 with TRBJ2-7, with TRBD1 matching over 8 bases. CDR3 size: 17 residues. Germline assignment: CDR1 SGHAT and CDR2 FQNNGV. V was pared by 5 bases and J by 3 bases, with 15 bases of the junction left unmatched. CDR3 DNA: TGTGCCAGCAGCCAGTTCGGGCGGGGACAGGCGTACTACGAGCAGTACTTC. Its protein is CASSQFGRGQAYYEQYF.

V gene TRBV7-8 combines with J gene TRBJ2-7; 7 nucleotides line up with TRBD2. CDR1 is SGHVS, CDR2 FQNEAQ, per germline. The trim removed 0 bases at V and 6 bases at J, leaving 5 bases unmatched. The CDR3 length is 14 residues. The CDR3 here is CASSLAGGRLEQYF. CDR3 sequence (DNA): TGTGCCAGCAGCTTAGCGGGCGGGAGACTCGAGCAGTACTTC.

This clone has only a few counts. The chain combines TRBV3-1 (or the pseudogene TRBV3-2) with TRBJ2-7, with 7 bases fitting TRBD1. The CDR3 extends over 17 amino acids. Germline V lookup: CDR1 LGHDT, CDR2 YNNKEL (reference sequence). The ends lost 4 bases at V and 0 bases at J; junction bases unmatched: 12. The CDR3 sequence is CASSPVPRDRISYEQYF. The CDR3 DNA follows: TGTGCCAGCAGCCCCGTACCCCGGGACAGAATCTCCTACGAGCAGTACTTC.

This rearrangement joins TRBV28 to TRBJ2-2; no definite D call. Per germline, CDR1 MDHEN and CDR2 SYDVKM. V was trimmed by 6 bases and J by 9 bases, leaving 20 bases between them. CDR3 size: 15 residues. CDR3: CASSPQLGGLRELFF. The DNA for the CDR3 is TGTGCCAGCAGCCCCCAGCTCGGTGGGCTGAGGGAGCTGTTTTTT.

V gene TRBV12-5 combines with J gene TRBJ2-1, with TRBD1 identical over 10 bases. Trimming cost V 1 base and J 7 bases; bases outside gene matches: 7. The CDR3 loop spans 16 amino acids. Germline loops: CDR1 LGHNT, CDR2 FRNRAP. CDR3 DNA sequence: TGTGCTAGTGGTTTGGCTGGGACAGGGGAAGTGAATGAGCAGTTCTTC. It encodes CASGLAGTGEVNEQFF. Variable domain in full (rest from reference TRBV12-5 and TRBJ2-1): DARVTQTPRHKVTEMGQEVTMRCQPILGHNTVFWYRQTMMQGLELLAYFRNRAPLDDSGMPKDRFSAEMPDATLATLKIQPSEPRDSAVYFCASGLAGTGEVNEQFFGPGTRLTVL.

In its sample, this clone was seen once. The genes are TRBV15 and TRBJ1-6; weak D call: TRBD1 (5 bases). Trimming removed 0 bases from V and 7 bases from J, with 7 bases in between. Germline CDR1 is LNHNV and CDR2 is YYDKDF (reference sequence). CDR3 length: 14 residues. The CDR3 coding sequence is TGTGCCACCAGCAGAGATACAGGCAATTCACCCCTCCACTTT. The encoded protein is CATSRDTGNSPLHF.

The chain carries TRBV4-2 and TRBJ2-7; 8 bases match TRBD2. V dropped 0 bases and J dropped 3; count of bases not matched to a gene: 4. From germline, CDR1 is LGHNA and CDR2 YNFKEQ. The CDR3 runs 15 residues. The CDR3 loop reads CASSQDQREFYEQYF. The CDR3 nucleotides read TGTGCCAGCAGCCAAGACCAGCGGGAGTTCTACGAGCAGTACTTC.

J is TRBJ2-7 and V is TRBV29-1; 10 nucleotides agree with TRBD1. The junction had 8 bases not matched to a gene; V was cut back by 4 bases and J by 5 bases. This CDR3 spans 14 amino acids. Germline V CDR1 and CDR2: SQVTM, ANQGSEA. This CDR3 reads CSVGRGTGANEQYF. The CDR3 nucleotides are TGCAGCGTTGGTAGAGGGACAGGGGCGAACGAGCAGTACTTC.

The chain links TRBV27 to TRBJ2-1; 10 nucleotides agree with TRBD1. Trimming cost V 8 bases and J 3 bases; bases outside gene matches: 4. Looked up from germline, CDR1 is MNHEY and CDR2 is SMNVEV (reference sequence). The CDR3 length is 14 residues. CDR3 sequence: CASYRTGGYNEQFF. The CDR3 coding sequence is TGTGCCAGCTATAGGACAGGGGGCTACAATGAGCAGTTCTTC.

The chain recombines TRBV5-8 with TRBJ2-3; 9 positions agree with TRBD2. With 2 bases clipped from V and 2 bases from J, the junction kept 3 bases outside the gene matches. Looked up from germline, CDR1 is SGHTS and CDR2 is YDEGEE. The CDR3 consists of 15 residues. Here the CDR3 reads CASSLLAGPTDTQYF. CDR3 coding DNA: TGTGCCAGCAGCTTACTAGCGGGCCCCACAGATACGCAGTATTTT.

This clone is a singleton in its sample. The genes are TRBV10-3 and TRBJ2-1, with 10 bases identical to TRBD2. Trimming cost V 3 bases and J 7 bases; bases outside gene matches: 9. The length of the CDR3 is 16 residues. The germline CDR1 and CDR2 sequences are ENHRY and SYGVKD. In DNA form, the CDR3 reads TGTGCCATCAGTGATCCCCAGCGGGAGGGCTTTAATGAGCAGTTCTTC. Residues: CAISDPQREGFNEQFF.

This clone is a singleton in its sample. CDR3 nucleotides: TGTGCCAGCAGCCGGAAGGGGGGGACAGGTTTCTCTGGGGCCAACGTCCTGACTTTC. Encoded protein: CASSRKGGTGFSGANVLTF. This sequence joins TRBV5-6 and TRBJ2-6, with D possibly matching TRBD1 (8 bases). CDR3 length: 19 amino acids. V gave up 4 bases and J gave up 0 bases, with 20 bases separating them. Per germline, CDR1 SGHDT and CDR2 YYEEEE.

In this sample, this clone turned up a few times. The rearrangement uses TRBV18 and TRBJ1-2; 8 bases line up with TRBD1. This CDR3 region has 12 residues. CDR1 and CDR2 (germline): KGHSH, LQKENI. Unmatched junction bases numbered 4, after V lost 5 bases and J lost 8 bases. CDR3 sequence (DNA): TGTGCCAGCTCAACAGGGGGGACCGGCTACACCTTC. It is translated as CASSTGGTGYTF.

V and J are TRBV7-2 and TRBJ1-3, with D possibly TRBD1 on 5 matching bases. Trimming left V 4 bases short and J 2 bases short, with 12 bases between. CDR1 is SGHTA and CDR2 is FQGNSA in the germline V gene. The CDR3 runs 15 residues. As DNA, the CDR3 is TGTGCCAGCAGCTCAAGCGGGGGTACTGGAAACACCATATATTTT. Protein: CASSSSGGTGNTIYF.

The chain combines TRBV5-1 with TRBJ1-1; the D is unclear. Between the trimmed V and J ends, which lost 0 bases and 2 bases, there was a span of 11 bases. This CDR3 has 15 amino acids. Germline V lookup: CDR1 SGHRS, CDR2 YFSETQ. The CDR3 sequence: CASSLDRGINTEAFF. CDR3 bases: TGCGCCAGCAGCTTGGACCGGGGAATTAACACTGAAGCTTTCTTT.

The genes are TRBV25-1 and TRBJ1-3; 12 bases fit TRBD1. The trim removed 3 bases at V and 3 bases at J, leaving 9 bases unmatched. CDR1 and CDR2 (germline): MGHDK, SYGVNS. The CDR3 is 18 residues long. CDR3 amino acids: CASSESGTGGVRGNTIYF. CDR3 bases: TGTGCCAGCAGTGAGTCCGGGACAGGGGGCGTCCGTGGAAACACCATATATTTT. Variable domain in full (rest from reference TRBV25-1 and TRBJ1-3): EADIYQTPRYLVIGTGKKITLECSQTMGHDKMYWYQQDPGMELHLIHYSYGVNSTEKGDLSSESTVSRIRTEHFPLTLESARPSHTSQYLCASSESGTGGVRGNTIYFGEGSWLTVV.

V usage is TRBV3-1 (or the pseudogene TRBV3-2) and J usage is TRBJ1-1; 7 bases match TRBD1. Looked up from germline, CDR1 is LGHDT and CDR2 is YNNKEL (reference sequence). J was trimmed by 4 bases and V by 1 base; bases with no gene match: 3. The CDR3 has 14 amino acids. The CDR3 DNA reads as TGTGCCAGCAGCCAAGGGAACAGGGGCACTGAAGCTTTCTTT. Amino acid sequence: CASSQGNRGTEAFF.

This clone was observed a single time. The rearrangement links TRBV5-6 to TRBJ2-7; D is possibly TRBD1 (7 bases). V shed 4 bases and J shed 5 bases, with 19 bases lying between them. Germline values: CDR1 SGHDT, CDR2 YYEEEE. The CDR3 has 15 amino acids. The CDR3 loop reads CASSGALEGANEQYF. The DNA of the CDR3 is TGTGCCAGCAGCGGAGCCTTGGAGGGGGCGAACGAGCAGTACTTC.

This chain links TRBV6-1 with TRBJ1-2; no clear D. CDR1 is MNHNS and CDR2 is SASEGT in the germline V gene. This CDR3 has 13 amino acids. Between the trimmed V and J ends, which lost 3 bases and 6 bases, there was a span of 11 bases. This CDR3 reads CASSELANNGYTF. The CDR3 nucleotides are TGTGCCAGCAGTGAGTTGGCCAACAATGGCTACACCTTC.

This chain joins TRBV2 and TRBJ1-1; TRBD1 might be the D (5 bases). The CDR3 covers 14 residues. Germline CDR1 reads SNHLY; CDR2 reads FYNNEI. The ends were cut back, 2 bases at V and 0 bases at J, with 7 bases in the middle. For the CDR3, the DNA is TGTGCCAGCAGTGAACAGGGCATGAACACTGAAGCTTTCTTT. It specifies CASSEQGMNTEAFF.